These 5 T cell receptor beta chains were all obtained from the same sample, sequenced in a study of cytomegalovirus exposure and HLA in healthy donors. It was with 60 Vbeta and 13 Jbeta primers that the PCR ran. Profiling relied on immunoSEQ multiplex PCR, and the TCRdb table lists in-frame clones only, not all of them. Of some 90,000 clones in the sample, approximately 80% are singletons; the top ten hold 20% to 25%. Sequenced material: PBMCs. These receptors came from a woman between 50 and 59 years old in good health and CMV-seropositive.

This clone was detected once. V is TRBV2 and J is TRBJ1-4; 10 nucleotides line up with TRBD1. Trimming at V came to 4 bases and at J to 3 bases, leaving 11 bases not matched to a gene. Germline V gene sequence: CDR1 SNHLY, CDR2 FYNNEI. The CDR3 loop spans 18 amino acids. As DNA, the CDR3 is TGTGCCAGCAGTGTCGGGACAGGGGCCGTCGCAGCTAATGAAAAACTGTTTTTT. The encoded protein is CASSVGTGAVAANEKLFF. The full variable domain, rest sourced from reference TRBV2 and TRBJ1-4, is EPEVTQTPSHQVTQMGQEVILRCVPISNHLYFYWYRQILGQKVEFLVSFYNNEISEKSEIFDDQFSVERPDGSNFTLKIRSTKLEDSAMYFCASSVGTGAVAANEKLFFGSGTQLSVL.

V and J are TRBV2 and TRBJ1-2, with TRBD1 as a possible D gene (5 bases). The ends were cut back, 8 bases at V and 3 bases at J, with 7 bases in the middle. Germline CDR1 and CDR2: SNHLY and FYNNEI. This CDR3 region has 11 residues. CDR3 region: CASGGYYGYTF. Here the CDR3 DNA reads TGTGCCAGCGGGGGGTACTATGGCTACACCTTC.

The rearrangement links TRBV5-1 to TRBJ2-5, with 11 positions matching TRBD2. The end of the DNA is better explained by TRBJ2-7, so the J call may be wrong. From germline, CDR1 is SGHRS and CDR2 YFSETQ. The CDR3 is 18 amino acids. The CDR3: CASSFFGTSGTASYEQYF. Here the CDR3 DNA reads TGCGCCAGCAGCTTCTTCGGGACTAGCGGTACAGCCTCCTACGAGCAGTACTTC.

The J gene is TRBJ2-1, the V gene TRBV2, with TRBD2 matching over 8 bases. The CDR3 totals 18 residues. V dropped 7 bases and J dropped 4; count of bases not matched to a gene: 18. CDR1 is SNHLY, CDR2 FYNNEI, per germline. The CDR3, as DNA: TGTGCCAGCACCTCCCTCGGGAGGGGCAGCGGGGGATACAATGAGCAGTTCTTC. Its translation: CASTSLGRGSGGYNEQFF.

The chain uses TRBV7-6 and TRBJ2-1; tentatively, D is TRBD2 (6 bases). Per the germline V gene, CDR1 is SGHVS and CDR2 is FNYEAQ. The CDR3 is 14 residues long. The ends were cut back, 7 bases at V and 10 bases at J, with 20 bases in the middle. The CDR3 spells CASTPEGNSKEQFF. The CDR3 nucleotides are TGTGCCAGCACCCCGGAGGGCAACTCGAAAGAGCAGTTCTTC.